This TCR beta chain was captured in a study of cytomegalovirus exposure and HLA in healthy donors (dated by TCRdb to the late 2010s). A note on the overall study: According to an earlier analysis of several hundred of the donors, 150 million to 200 million T cells yielded roughly 100 million unique TCR beta sequences and about 280 Gb of sequence data. Because of strong linkage in the cohort, five DR-DQ haplotypes were treated as single units for association and clustering. Across some 400 genotyped donors of the cohort, an average of roughly 230,000 unique TCR beta nucleotide sequences per donor were sequenced, and roughly 18% of those sequences were non-productive. In a later analysis, previously published TCR beta repertoires from 550 to 750 donors were re-analyzed and high-resolution HLA genotyping was added so that TCR occurrence patterns could be studied. All discovery cohort repertoires had been generated using a single sequencing platform. Of the roughly 400 genotyped donors, about 80% fell in the genetic ancestry cluster associated with self-reported Caucasian donors. High-throughput TCR immunosequencing, statistical association of individual TCRs with disease status, and machine learning were combined to predict cytomegalovirus infection status. Donor age, sex, ethnicity and CMV serostatus were compiled together with the repertoire data. In an earlier analysis of a few hundred of the donors, high-throughput TCR beta sequencing was used to judge whether each TCR beta V gene segment behaved as functional or pseudogenic. A later genetic analysis took genome-wide SNP genotypes for 398 of the 666 donors and used that subset as a discovery cohort. Typing coverage differed by locus: A, B, C, DRB1 and DQB1 were typed in about 620-630 donors, DQA1 in about 550, DPA1 in 600 to 610, and DPB1 in around 440. The study was designed to test whether signatures of past pathogen exposure could be identified by cataloging public T cell receptors. The T cell repertoires of 550 to 850 subjects were profiled by immunosequencing and related to cytomegalovirus serostatus. Approximately 330 gigabases of sequencing data and around 85 million unique TCR sequences made up an early release that covered 500 to 650 HLA-typed donors. Rather than using new phenotypic data, the later analysis identified candidate immune exposures from TCR beta sequences and from how often those sequences occurred across donors. Both class I and class II loci were covered by HLA typing, at four-digit resolution. In addition to the first cohort of around 670 subjects, a separate validation cohort of 130 or so different subjects was used.

About this clone itself: No cognate antigen has been identified for it. One base away there is no much larger clone; base qualities are not given.

The cohort comprised some 730 healthy bone marrow donors. Cohort members were all nominally healthy when sampled, although unrecorded immune exposures were likely present. The donor tested CMV seropositive and was one of the 289 seropositive cohort members. Each donor provided a peripheral blood sample, and peripheral blood mononuclear cells were used for TCR beta sequencing. The Qiagen DNeasy Blood Extraction Kit was used to extract genomic DNA from the blood cell samples. Inclusive of the bounding cysteine and phenylalanine, the CDR3 is 15 residues long. Only CDR3 DNA is held: 45 bases, read in frame from base 1. Trimming removed 1 base from V and 1 base from J, leaving 10 bases between the germline ends. Per the germline V gene (reference sequence), SEHNR is the CDR1 and FQNEAQ is the CDR2. The method behind the library was the immunoSEQ multiplex PCR assay. For the multiplex PCR, a mixture combining 60 forward primers for TCR Vbeta segments and 13 reverse primers for TCR Jbeta segments was used. The CDR3 region of rearranged TCR beta genes was amplified from genomic DNA by a multiplex PCR assay. The amplified TCR beta libraries were sequenced on the Illumina HiSeq System as 87-base-pair reads. From the authors' description of their analysis: Across the 500 to 750 repertoires, a later analysis counted some 80 million unique TCR beta chains, some 11 million of which were shared by at least two donors. Raw reads were error-corrected and collapsed into unique sequences by a nearest-neighbor algorithm in which closely related sequences were merged to remove PCR and sequencing errors. Alignment of CDR3 sequences to IMGT reference sequences was used to assign V, D and J gene segments. For a sequence to be retained, a match of at least six nucleotides to both a V gene segment and a J gene segment was required. Rearrangements were called productive when the CDR3 lacked stop codons and stayed in frame with V and J; all others were non-productive. CDR3 was defined according to IMGT convention as the region running from the second conserved V-encoded cysteine to the conserved J-encoded phenylalanine. The earlier analysis of 500 to 650 of the donors excluded any sequence lacking an unambiguous match to a single V gene segment. An earlier analysis of 587 of the donors called V segments functional above 56.7% productive rearrangements and segregating when the between-donor standard deviation exceeded 5%. A statistical classification framework was developed to diagnose cytomegalovirus status using the catalog of TCR beta chain sequences. A later analysis assigned V and J genes by comparing TCR nucleotide sequences with IMGT/GENE-DB human TR gene sequences. In a later analysis, CDR3 sequences and most-parsimonious VDJ recombination scenarios were assigned using the TCRdist pipeline. In a later analysis, each TCR beta chain was defined by its CDR3 amino acid sequence together with its V-gene family, and reads without a unique V-gene family were excluded. As a way to deal with suspected cross-contamination and a sequencing artifact, a later analysis dropped over 550 nucleotide sequences that were highly shared and had low generation probability. In a later analysis, a clonal expansion index for each public chain was calculated from normalized within-repertoire ranks of inferred template counts. In a later analysis, generation probabilities were computed using a VDJ recombination model fitted to out-of-frame rearrangements, and the results were checked against IGoR. In a later analysis, TCR-TCR, TCR-HLA and TCR-CMV co-occurrence was scored with hypergeometric tests, and a repertoire-size bias correction was applied to TCR pairs. To estimate false discovery rates, a later analysis permuted the HLA or CMV assignments 20 times. A later analysis grouped co-occurring TCRs with DBSCAN, adding TCRdist sequence similarity when clustering within HLA-allele-positive subsets. Repertoires with fewer than 30,000 or more than 120,000 public chains were left out of co-occurrence clustering, as were about 5 repertoires with anomalous nucleotide sharing. TCRdb took over this immuneACCESS table, retaining in-frame rearrangements with V and J assigned. Such tables are incomplete; in checked studies, under half of the missing clones stem from an unresolved V gene, and the remainder is unexplained. V and J calls and clone size follow that table, whereas D and trimming were derived from the DNA. The sample table contains just over 80,000 clones; only one count was recorded for around 81% of them. The ten largest clonotypes hold 5.5% to 7% of the sample.

Points the paper makes about the study in general: Immune exposure information for the cohort was limited to CMV serostatus. Most TCR sequences were seen in very few donors, while some public TCRs were found in many individuals. In a later analysis, HLA-associated TCR beta chains showed more clonal expansion and lower generation probabilities than non-associated chains that were equally common. In a later analysis, several top co-occurrence clusters were reported to appear linked to parvovirus B19, influenza, CMV and Epstein-Barr virus. Specific HLA alleles were associated with more than 15,000 TCR beta sequences at a false discovery rate of 0.05 in a later analysis. In a later analysis, TCR association rates were found to vary across HLA loci, with the most associated TCRs seen for DRB1 alleles and the fewest for HLA-C alleles. Because some donors lacked HLA typing at each locus, the association tests relied only on the typed subset. The cohort was sequenced for TCR beta chains only, and without alpha or paired-chain data the features that could be detected were limited. A further reported finding was that TCR beta sequences accurately predicted the HLA-A and HLA-B alleles for most subjects in the first cohort. It was suggested by the authors that the approach could potentially be generalized to other disease states and immunological phenotypes. According to a later genetic analysis, donors in an Asian-associated ancestry cluster had fewer N-insertions in productive TCRs than the roughly 700-donor mean. In a later analysis, most CMV-associated TCR beta chains were found to appear HLA-restricted, with HLA associations seemingly driven largely by CMV exposure. In an earlier analysis of some 640 of the donors, most TCR beta V segments were observed in productive rearrangements about 90% or about 30% of the time, broadly matching IMGT annotations. The classifier was reported to diagnose cytomegalovirus status with high specificity and sensitivity in both the original and validation cohorts. A few of the identified cytomegalovirus-associated TCR beta chains were confirmed in vitro to be specific for cytomegalovirus antigens. V-gene and J-gene trimming of TCR beta chains was associated with a missense DCLRE1C variant in a later genetic analysis, and the association was replicated in an independent cohort. Some 15 rarely observed V segments, including chromosome 9 orphons, were excluded from the earlier analysis of 550 to 700 of the donors because counts were too low. Correlated functional status among segregating V segments might reflect linkage disequilibrium, but an unknown experimental factor could not be ruled out. When HLA alleles, especially DR and DQ, strongly co-occurred, TCR associations were difficult to assign to individual alleles. A cluster of highly shared sequence variants was judged likely to be a technical artifact of the sequencing pipeline. A total of 150 to 200 TCR beta chains were listed by the study as associated with cytomegalovirus. Roughly uniform sequencing depth across donors was assumed in presence/absence analyses, although this assumption may not hold. Some IMGT-functional V segments, including TRBV6-2 and TRBV6-3, could not be distinguished by the 87-base-pair reads and were therefore excluded.

The origin of this receptor is a man between 18 and 35 years old in good health and CMV-seropositive. The sequenced sample was PBMCs. The sequence joins TRBV7-9 to TRBJ1-1; the D gene remains uncertain. The CDR3 is CASSLVAGRNTEAFF. The DNA is TGTGCCAGCAGCTTAGTTGCGGGGAGGAACACTGAAGCTTTCTTT. The CDR3 plus the reference TRBV7-9 and TRBJ1-1 genes for the other parts give the full variable domain: DTGVSQNPRHKITKRGQNVTFRCDPISEHNRLYWYRQTLGQGPEFLTYFQNEAQLEKSRLLSDRFSAERPKGSFSTLEIQRTEQGDSAMYLCASSLVAGRNTEAFFGQGTRLTVV.